Each of the 8 T cell receptor beta chains below was sequenced from the same sample in a study of blood T cell repertoires in COVID-19. Assay used: immunoSEQ multiplex PCR; TCRdb lists only in-frame clones, some missing. The sample holds 50,000 to 70,000 clones, 88% seen once. Source material: peripheral blood. All receptors come from a woman in her 70s with active COVID-19.

The genes are TRBV19 and TRBJ1-1; TRBD1 might be the D (5 bases). This CDR3 spans 13 amino acids. Germline loops: CDR1 LNHDA, CDR2 SQIVND (reference sequence). V lost 5 bases and J lost 2, with 9 bases in between. CDR3 in amino acids: CASSVQENTEAFF. Written as DNA, the CDR3 is TGTGCCAGTAGTGTACAGGAAAACACTGAAGCTTTCTTT.

V is TRBV30 and J is TRBJ1-5, with D possibly matching TRBD1 (5 bases). Between the trimmed V and J ends, which lost 3 bases and 3 bases, there was a span of 9 bases. The CDR3 consists of 13 residues. The germline V gene encodes CDR1 GTSNPN and CDR2 SVGIG (reference sequence). DNA of the CDR3: TGTGCCTGGAGCAAGGGGAACAATCAGCCCCAGCATTTT. Translated: CAWSKGNNQPQHF.

The CDR3 reads CASSSWEGSTEAFF. In DNA form, the CDR3 reads TGTGCCAGCAGCTCGTGGGAGGGTTCCACTGAAGCTTTCTTT. This sequence joins TRBV7-9 and TRBJ1-1; D is uncertain. V gave up 4 bases and J gave up 4 bases, with 13 bases separating them. Germline CDR1 reads SEHNR; CDR2 reads FQNEAQ (reference sequence). The CDR3 sequence is 14 residues long.

The V and J genes are TRBV28 and TRBJ2-2; 7 nucleotides align to TRBD2. CDR3 length equals 13 residues. V gave up 8 bases and J gave up 1 base; unmatched junction bases: 1. From germline, CDR1 is MDHEN and CDR2 SYDVKM. CDR3 loop: CASGLENTGELFF. The CDR3 DNA follows: TGTGCCAGCGGACTAGAGAACACCGGGGAGCTGTTTTTT.

The chain has TRBV10-3 and TRBJ1-2, with 10 bases lining up with TRBD1. The ends lost 8 bases at V and 0 bases at J; junction bases unmatched: 12. Germline CDR1 reads ENHRY; CDR2 reads SYGVKD. The CDR3 contains 17 residues. CDR3 sequence (DNA): TGTGCCATCGAGACGTCGACAGGGGGCTTTGCTAACTATGGCTACACCTTC. Protein sequence: CAIETSTGGFANYGYTF.

The rearrangement uses TRBV28 and TRBJ1-1; 8 nucleotides match TRBD1. The V gene end was trimmed by 3 bases and the J gene end by 4 bases; junction bases not matched to a gene: 4. This CDR3 is 14 amino acids long. CDR1 is MDHEN and CDR2 is SYDVKM in the germline V gene. In nucleotides, the CDR3 is TGTGCCAGCAGTTTGGGGGGACAGGTCACTGAAGCTTTCTTT. Its protein is CASSLGGQVTEAFF.

The V and J genes are TRBV2 and TRBJ1-2; 7 nucleotides match TRBD1. Losses at the gene ends were 6 bases for V and 4 bases for J; bases not matched to a gene: 8. Germline V gene data show CDR1 as SNHLY and CDR2 as FYNNEI. The CDR3 covers 14 residues. CDR3 loop: CASRDTGAGYGYTF. The CDR3 DNA sequence: TGTGCCAGCAGGGATACAGGGGCCGGCTATGGCTACACCTTC.

V usage is TRBV6-2 or TRBV6-3 and J usage is TRBJ2-7, with TRBD2 matching over 10 bases. This CDR3 region has 14 residues. The J segment lost 4 bases and the V segment lost 3 bases, leaving 3 bases of the junction unmatched. The germline CDR1 and CDR2 sequences are MNHEY and SVGEGT. The CDR3 here is CASSYASGSYEQYF. CDR3 in DNA: TGTGCCAGCAGTTATGCTAGCGGGAGTTACGAGCAGTACTTC.